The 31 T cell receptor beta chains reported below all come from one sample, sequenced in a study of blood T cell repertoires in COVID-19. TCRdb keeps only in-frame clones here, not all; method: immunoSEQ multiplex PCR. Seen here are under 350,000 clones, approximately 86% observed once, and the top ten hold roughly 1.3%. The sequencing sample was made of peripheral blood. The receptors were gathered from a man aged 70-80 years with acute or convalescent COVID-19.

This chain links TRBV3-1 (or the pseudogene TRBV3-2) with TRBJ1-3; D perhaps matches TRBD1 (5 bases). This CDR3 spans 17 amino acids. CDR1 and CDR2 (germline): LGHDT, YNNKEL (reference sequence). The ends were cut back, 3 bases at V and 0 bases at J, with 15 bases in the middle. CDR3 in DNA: TGTGCCAGCAGCCAGGAAGACGACAGTAGCTCTGGAAACACCATATATTTT. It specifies CASSQEDDSSSGNTIYF.

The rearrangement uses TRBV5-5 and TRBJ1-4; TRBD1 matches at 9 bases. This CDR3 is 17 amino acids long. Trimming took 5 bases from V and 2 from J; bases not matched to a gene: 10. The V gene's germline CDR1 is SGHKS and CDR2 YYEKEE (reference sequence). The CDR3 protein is CASRKTGGFYTNEKLFF. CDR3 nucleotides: TGTGCCAGCAGAAAAACAGGGGGCTTTTATACTAATGAAAAACTGTTTTTT.

CDR3 in DNA: TGTGCCAGCAGCTTAGCCTCTGGGGCACAATATGGCTACACCTTC. As protein: CASSLASGAQYGYTF. This chain connects TRBV7-2 to TRBJ1-2, with D possibly matching TRBD1 (5 bases). Trimming took off 0 bases at V and 5 bases at J, with 13 bases between the two ends. The germline CDR1 and CDR2 sequences are SGHTA and FQGNSA. CDR3 length equals 15 residues. Drawing the rest from reference TRBV7-2 and TRBJ1-2, the complete variable domain is GAGVSQSPSNKVTEKGKDVELRCDPISGHTALYWYRQSLGQGLEFLIYFQGNSAPDKSGLPSDRFSAERTGGSVSTLTIQRTQQEDSAVYLCASSLASGAQYGYTFGSGTRLTVV.

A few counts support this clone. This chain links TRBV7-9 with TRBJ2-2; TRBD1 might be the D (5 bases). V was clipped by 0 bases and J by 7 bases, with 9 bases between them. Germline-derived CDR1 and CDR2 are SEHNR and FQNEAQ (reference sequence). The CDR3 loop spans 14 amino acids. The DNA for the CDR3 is TGTGCCAGCAGCTTAGCAGGGGCGGTCGGGGAGCTGTTTTTT. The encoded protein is CASSLAGAVGELFF.

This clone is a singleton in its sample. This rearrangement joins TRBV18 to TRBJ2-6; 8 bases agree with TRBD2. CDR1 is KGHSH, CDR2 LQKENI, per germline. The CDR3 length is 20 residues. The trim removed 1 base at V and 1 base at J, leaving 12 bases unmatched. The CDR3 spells CASSPRNPASGFSGANVLTF. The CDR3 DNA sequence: TGTGCCAGCTCACCACGCAACCCGGCTAGCGGGTTTTCTGGGGCCAACGTCCTGACTTTC.

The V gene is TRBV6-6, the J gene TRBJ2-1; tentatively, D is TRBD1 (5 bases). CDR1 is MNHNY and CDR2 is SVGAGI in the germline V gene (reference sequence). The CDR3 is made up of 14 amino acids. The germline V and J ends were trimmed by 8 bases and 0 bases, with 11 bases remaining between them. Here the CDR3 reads CASGSQVSYNEQFF. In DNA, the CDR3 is TGTGCCAGCGGGTCACAGGTCTCCTACAATGAGCAGTTCTTC.

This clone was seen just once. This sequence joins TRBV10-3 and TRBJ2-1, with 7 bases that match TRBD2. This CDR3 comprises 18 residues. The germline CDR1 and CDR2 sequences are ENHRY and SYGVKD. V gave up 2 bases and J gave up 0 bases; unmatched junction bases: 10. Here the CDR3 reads CAISEPTGLESSYNEQFF. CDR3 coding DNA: TGTGCCATCAGTGAGCCTACAGGACTAGAATCCTCCTACAATGAGCAGTTCTTC.

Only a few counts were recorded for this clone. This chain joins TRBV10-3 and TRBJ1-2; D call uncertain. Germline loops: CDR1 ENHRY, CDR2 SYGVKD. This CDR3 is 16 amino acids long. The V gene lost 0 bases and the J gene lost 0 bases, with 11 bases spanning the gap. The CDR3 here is CAISESNRRTNYGYTF. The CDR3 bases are TGTGCCATCAGTGAGTCGAACCGGAGAACTAACTATGGCTACACCTTC.

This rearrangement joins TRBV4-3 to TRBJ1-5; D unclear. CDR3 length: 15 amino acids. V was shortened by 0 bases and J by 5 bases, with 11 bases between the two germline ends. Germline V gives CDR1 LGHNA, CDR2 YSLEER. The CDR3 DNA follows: TGCGCCAGCAGCCAAGACCGGACGGGATATCAGCCCCAGCATTTT. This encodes CASSQDRTGYQPQHF.

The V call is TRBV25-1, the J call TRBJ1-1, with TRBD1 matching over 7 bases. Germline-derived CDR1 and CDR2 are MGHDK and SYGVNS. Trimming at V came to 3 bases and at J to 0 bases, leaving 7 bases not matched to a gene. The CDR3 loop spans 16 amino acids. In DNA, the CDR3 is TGTGCCAGCAGTGACTGGGACAGCCTGATGAACACTGAAGCTTTCTTT. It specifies CASSDWDSLMNTEAFF.

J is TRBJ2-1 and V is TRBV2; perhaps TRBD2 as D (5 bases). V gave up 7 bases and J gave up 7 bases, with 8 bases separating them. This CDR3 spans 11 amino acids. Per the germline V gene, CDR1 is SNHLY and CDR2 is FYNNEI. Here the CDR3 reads CASTRLNEQFF. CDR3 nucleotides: TGTGCCAGCACTAGACTAAATGAGCAGTTCTTC. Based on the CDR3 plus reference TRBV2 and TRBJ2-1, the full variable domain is EPEVTQTPSHQVTQMGQEVILRCVPISNHLYFYWYRQILGQKVEFLVSFYNNEISEKSEIFDDQFSVERPDGSNFTLKIRSTKLEDSAMYFCASTRLNEQFFGPGTRLTVL.

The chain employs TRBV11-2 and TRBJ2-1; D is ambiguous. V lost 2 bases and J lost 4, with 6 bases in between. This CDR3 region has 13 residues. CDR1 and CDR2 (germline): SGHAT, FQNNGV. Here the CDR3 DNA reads TGTGCCAGCAGCTTACCGGTTTACAATGAGCAGTTCTTC. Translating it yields CASSLPVYNEQFF.

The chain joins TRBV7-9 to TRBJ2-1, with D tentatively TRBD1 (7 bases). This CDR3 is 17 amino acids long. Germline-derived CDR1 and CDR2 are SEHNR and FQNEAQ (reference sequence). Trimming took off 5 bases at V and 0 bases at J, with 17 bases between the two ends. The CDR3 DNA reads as TGTGCCAGCAGCCAGGGGGGAGGTCGTAGCTCCTACAATGAGCAGTTCTTC. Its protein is CASSQGGGRSSYNEQFF. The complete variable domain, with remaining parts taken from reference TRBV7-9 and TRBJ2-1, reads DTGVSQNPRHKITKRGQNVTFRCDPISEHNRLYWYRQTLGQGPEFLTYFQNEAQLEKSRLLSDRFSAERPKGSFSTLEIQRTEQGDSAMYLCASSQGGGRSSYNEQFFGPGTRLTVL.

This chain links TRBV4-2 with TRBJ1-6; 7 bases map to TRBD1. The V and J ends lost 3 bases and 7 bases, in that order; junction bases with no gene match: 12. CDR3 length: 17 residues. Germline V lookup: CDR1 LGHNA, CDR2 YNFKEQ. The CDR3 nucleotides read TGTGCCAGCAGCCAGGACGACCGGGACAGCTTGAATTCACCCCTCCACTTT. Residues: CASSQDDRDSLNSPLHF.

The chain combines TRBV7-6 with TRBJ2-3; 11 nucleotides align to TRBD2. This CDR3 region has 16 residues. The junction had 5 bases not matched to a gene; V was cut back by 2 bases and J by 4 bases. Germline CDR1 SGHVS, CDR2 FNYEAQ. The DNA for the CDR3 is TGTGCCAGCAGCTTATTAGCGGGAGGGCCCTCAGATACGCAGTATTTT. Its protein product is CASSLLAGGPSDTQYF. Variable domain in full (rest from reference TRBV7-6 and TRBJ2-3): GAGVSQSPRYKVTKRGQDVALRCDPISGHVSLYWYRQALGQGPEFLTYFNYEAQQDKSGLPNDRFSAERPEGSISTLTIQRTEQRDSAMYRCASSLLAGGPSDTQYFGPGTRLTVL.

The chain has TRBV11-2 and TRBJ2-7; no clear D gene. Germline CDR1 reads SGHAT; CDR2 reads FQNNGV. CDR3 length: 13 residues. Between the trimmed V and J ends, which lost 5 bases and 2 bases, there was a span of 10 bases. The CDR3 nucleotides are TGTGCCAGCAGCGGAGCGTTACCCTACGAGCAGTACTTC. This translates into CASSGALPYEQYF.

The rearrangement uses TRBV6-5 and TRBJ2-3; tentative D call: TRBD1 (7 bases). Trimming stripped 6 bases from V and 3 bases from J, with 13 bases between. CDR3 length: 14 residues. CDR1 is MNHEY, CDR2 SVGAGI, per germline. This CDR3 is CASSRGTVTDTQYF. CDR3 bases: TGTGCCAGCAGCCGCGGGACAGTTACAGATACGCAGTATTTT.

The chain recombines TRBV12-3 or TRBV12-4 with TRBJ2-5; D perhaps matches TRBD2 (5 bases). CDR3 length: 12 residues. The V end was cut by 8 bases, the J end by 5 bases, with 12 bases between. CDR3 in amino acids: CASRGVGETQYF. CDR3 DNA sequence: TGTGCCAGCCGGGGAGTCGGGGAGACCCAGTACTTC.

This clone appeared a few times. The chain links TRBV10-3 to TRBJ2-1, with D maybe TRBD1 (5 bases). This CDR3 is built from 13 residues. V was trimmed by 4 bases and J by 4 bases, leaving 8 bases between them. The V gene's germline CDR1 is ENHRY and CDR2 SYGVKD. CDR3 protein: CAISGTGYNEQFF. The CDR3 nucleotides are TGTGCCATCAGTGGAACAGGTTACAATGAGCAGTTCTTC.

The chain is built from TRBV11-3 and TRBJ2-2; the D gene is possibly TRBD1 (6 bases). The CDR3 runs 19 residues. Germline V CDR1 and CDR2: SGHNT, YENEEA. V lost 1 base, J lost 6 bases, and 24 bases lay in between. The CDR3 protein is CASSLALNGGAGFSGELFF. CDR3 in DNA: TGTGCCAGCAGCTTAGCCTTAAATGGGGGCGCAGGGTTTTCCGGGGAGCTGTTTTTT.

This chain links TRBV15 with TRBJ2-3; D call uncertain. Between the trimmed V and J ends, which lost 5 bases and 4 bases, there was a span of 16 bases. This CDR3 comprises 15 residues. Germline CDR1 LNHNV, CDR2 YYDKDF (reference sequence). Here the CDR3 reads CATSPTVQIPDTQYF. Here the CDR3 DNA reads TGTGCCACCAGCCCCACGGTACAGATACCAGATACGCAGTATTTT. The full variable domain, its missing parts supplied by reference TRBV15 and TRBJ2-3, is DAMVIQNPRYQVTQFGKPVTLSCSQTLNHNVMYWYQQKSSQAPKLLFHYYDKDFNNEADTPDNFQSRRPNTSFCFLDIRSPGLGDTAMYLCATSPTVQIPDTQYFGPGTRLTVL.

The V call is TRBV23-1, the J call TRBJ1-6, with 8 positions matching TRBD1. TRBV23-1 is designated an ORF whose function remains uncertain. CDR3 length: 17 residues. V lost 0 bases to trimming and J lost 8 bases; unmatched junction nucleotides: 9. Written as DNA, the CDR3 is TGCGCCAGCAGTCAATCCCAACGACAGGGGTTGGATTCACCCCTCCACTTT. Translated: CASSQSQRQGLDSPLHF.

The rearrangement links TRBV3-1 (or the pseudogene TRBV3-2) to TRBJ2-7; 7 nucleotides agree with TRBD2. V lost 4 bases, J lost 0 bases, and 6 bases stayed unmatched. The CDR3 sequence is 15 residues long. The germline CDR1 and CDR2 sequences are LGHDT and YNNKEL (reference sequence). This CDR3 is CASSPGVAGSYEQYF. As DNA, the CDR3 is TGTGCCAGCAGCCCCGGGGTAGCGGGCTCCTACGAGCAGTACTTC.

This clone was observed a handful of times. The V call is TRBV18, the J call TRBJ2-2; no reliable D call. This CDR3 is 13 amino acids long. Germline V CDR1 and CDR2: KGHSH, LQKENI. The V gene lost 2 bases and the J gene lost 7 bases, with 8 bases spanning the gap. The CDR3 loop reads CASSPGGLGELFF. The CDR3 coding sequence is TGTGCCAGCTCACCAGGCGGCCTCGGGGAGCTGTTTTTT.

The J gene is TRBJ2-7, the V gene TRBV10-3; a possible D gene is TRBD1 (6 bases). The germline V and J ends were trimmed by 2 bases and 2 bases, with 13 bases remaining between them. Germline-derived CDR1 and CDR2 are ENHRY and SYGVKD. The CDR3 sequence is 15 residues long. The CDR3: CAISEPQGSAYEQYF. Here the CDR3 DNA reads TGTGCCATCAGTGAGCCGCAGGGGAGTGCCTACGAGCAGTACTTC.

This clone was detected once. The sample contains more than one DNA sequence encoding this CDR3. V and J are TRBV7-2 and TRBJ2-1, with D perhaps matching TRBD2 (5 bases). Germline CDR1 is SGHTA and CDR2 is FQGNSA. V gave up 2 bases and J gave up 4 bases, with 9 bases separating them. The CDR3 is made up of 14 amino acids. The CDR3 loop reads CASSLLAGYNEQFF. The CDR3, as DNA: TGTGCCAGCAGCTTATTGGCGGGTTACAATGAGCAGTTCTTC.

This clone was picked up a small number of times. CDR3: CASSLAGSFTDTQYF. For the CDR3, the DNA is TGTGCCAGCAGTTTAGCGGGGTCGTTCACAGATACGCAGTATTTT. The chain has TRBV2 and TRBJ2-3, with 8 bases lining up with TRBD2. Germline V gene sequence: CDR1 SNHLY, CDR2 FYNNEI. CDR3 size: 15 residues. Trimming at V came to 5 bases and at J to 2 bases, leaving 6 bases not matched to a gene.

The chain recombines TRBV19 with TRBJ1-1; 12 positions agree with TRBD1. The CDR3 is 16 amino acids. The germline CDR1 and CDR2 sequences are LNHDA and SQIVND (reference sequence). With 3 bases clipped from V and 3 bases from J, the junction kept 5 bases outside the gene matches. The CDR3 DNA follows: TGTGCCAGTAGTATCGGGACAGGGGGCTGGGACACTGAAGCTTTCTTT. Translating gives CASSIGTGGWDTEAFF.

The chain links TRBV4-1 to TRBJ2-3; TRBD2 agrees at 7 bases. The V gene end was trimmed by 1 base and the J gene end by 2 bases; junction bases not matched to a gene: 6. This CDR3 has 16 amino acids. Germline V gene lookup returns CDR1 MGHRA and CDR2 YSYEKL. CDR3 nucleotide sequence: TGCGCCAGCAGCCAAGGTAGTAGCGGGTACACAGATACGCAGTATTTT. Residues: CASSQGSSGYTDTQYF.

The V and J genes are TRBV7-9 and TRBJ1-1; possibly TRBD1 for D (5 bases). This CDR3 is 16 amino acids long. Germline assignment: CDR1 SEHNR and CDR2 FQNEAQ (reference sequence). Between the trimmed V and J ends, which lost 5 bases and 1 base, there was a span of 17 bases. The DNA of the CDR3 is TGTGCCAGCAGCCCTCAACGACAGATATCGAACACTGAAGCTTTCTTT. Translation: CASSPQRQISNTEAFF.

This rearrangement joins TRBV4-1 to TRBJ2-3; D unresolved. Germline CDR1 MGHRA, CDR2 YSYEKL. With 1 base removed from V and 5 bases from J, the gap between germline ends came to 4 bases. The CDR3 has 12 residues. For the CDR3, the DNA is TGCGCCAGCAGCCAAGCCGGAGATACGCAGTATTTT. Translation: CASSQAGDTQYF.